This record covers a single TCR beta chain. The target antigen is unknown. The data are from a study of cytomegalovirus exposure and HLA in healthy donors. Donors had nominal health at sampling but likely had unrecorded immune exposures. 60 Vbeta and 13 Jbeta primers were used in PCR. Only in-frame clones appear in the TCRdb table, and some are missing; sequencing was by immunoSEQ multiplex PCR. The data show over 100,000 clones, over 70% seen once. Study conclusions and caveats: Sequencing depth across donors, presence/absence analyses assumed, was roughly uniform.

The CDR3 runs to 16 residues. CDR1 is SNHLY and CDR2 is FYNNEI in the germline V gene. Trimming took 4 bases from V and 1 from J, leaving 16 bases between them. The chain is built from TRBV2 and TRBJ1-1, with D maybe TRBD1 (6 bases). This receptor was identified in a middle-aged woman in good health and CMV-seronegative. The material sequenced was PBMCs. The CDR3 DNA reads TGTGCCAGCAGTGGGGGCGGGGGGCTTGGGAACACTGAAGCTTTCTTT. This codes for CASSGGGGLGNTEAFF. The entire variable domain, with the rest obtained from reference TRBV2 and TRBJ1-1, is as follows: EPEVTQTPSHQVTQMGQEVILRCVPISNHLYFYWYRQILGQKVEFLVSFYNNEISEKSEIFDDQFSVERPDGSNFTLKIRSTKLEDSAMYFCASSGGGGLGNTEAFFGQGTRLTVV.